This TCR beta chain was captured in a study of T-cell memory formation after mild COVID-19. Germline V gives CDR1 SEHNR, CDR2 FQNEAQ (reference sequence). This CDR3 comprises 13 residues. V lost 5 bases and J lost 8, with 15 bases in between. TCRdb used MiXCR to reprocess the 5' RACE reads, holding one entry per CDR3 protein. Of almost 550,000 distinct CDR3 sequences listed, roughly 20% are singletons. This sequence joins TRBV7-9 and TRBJ1-2; tentatively, D is TRBD1 (5 bases). The sequence was obtained from an adult woman who had mild COVID-19 (a few samples of this study predate the infection). Cell type and time point are not known. Sequenced: PBMCs or a T cell subset sorted from them (not recorded which). CDR3 in DNA: TGTGCCAGCAGCCCCTTAGGGGCAGGAGGCTACACCTTC. Its translation is CASSPLGAGGYTF.